This is a list of T cell receptor beta chains from one sample in a study of cytomegalovirus exposure and HLA in healthy donors. Sequencing was performed with immunoSEQ multiplex PCR; in TCRdb, only in-frame clones are kept and a portion is missing. The repertoire holds 100,000 or so clones, with over 75% as singletons. Sequenced sample: PBMCs. The receptors come from a middle-aged man in good health and CMV-seropositive. CDR3s include the opening cysteine and the closing phenylalanine or tryptophan.

j_call v_call cdr3_aa
TRBJ1-4 TRBV9 CASTSSARTNEKLFF
TRBJ2-3 TRBV20-1 CSAPRGDTQYF
TRBJ2-2 TRBV11-3 CASSPLILAGETGELFF
TRBJ1-5 TRBV6-1 CASSVGSANQPQHF
TRBJ1-5 TRBV19 CASSPLGSSNQPQHF
TRBJ2-2 TRBV9 CASSSRRAGGLNDSGELFF
TRBJ1-1 TRBV2 CASSWDMNTEAFF
TRBJ2-7 TRBV11-2 CASSSSYEQYF
TRBJ1-3 TRBV5-5 CASSWQGGDGNTIYF
TRBJ2-1 TRBV11-2 CASSLVAAGGGGEQFF
TRBJ2-6 TRBV2 CASTPTGGRGANVLTF
TRBJ2-1 TRBV27 CASAYKYSYNEQFF
TRBJ2-7 TRBV6-1 CASSTLGEIYEQYF
TRBJ1-2 TRBV5-1 CASSWTGEGDGYTF